Below, one T cell receptor beta chain is given with its context. The entry originates in a study of blood T cell repertoires in COVID-19. Study context: COVID-19 samples collected from the United States, Italy and Spain covered acute and convalescent phases. From T cells, B-cell-depleted T cells, or PBMCs came the material, which was cDNA or gDNA.

The CDR3 spans 14 residues. V lost 2 bases and J lost 5; bases outside the gene matches: 6. CDR1 is SGDLS, CDR2 YYNGEE, per germline. Study processing details: Nucleated cell number was recorded as an estimate derived from reference gene primer amplification. Profiled with immunoSEQ multiplex PCR; TCRdb holds only in-frame clones, not every one. That table furnishes V, J and clone size, whereas the DNA furnished D and trimming. The data show around 70,000 clones, around 90% seen once. Sequences were obtained from peripheral blood. The receptor comes from a woman over 75 with active or convalescent COVID-19. The rearrangement links TRBV9 to TRBJ1-2; TRBD1 matches 7 bases. CDR3 sequence: CASSVTQGTYGYTF. In DNA form, the CDR3 reads TGTGCCAGCAGCGTCACACAGGGGACTTATGGCTACACCTTC.